The 3 T cell receptor beta chains presented below share a single source sample, sequenced in a study of blood T cells in healthy people across ages. The authors ran a second PCR of roughly 6 to 11 cycles using a sample-barcoded 5' primer and a J-beta primer mix. TCRdb redid the calling of the 5' RACE reads with MiXCR, one entry per CDR3 protein. Among about 1,600,000 distinct CDR3 sequences, approximately 42% were seen once, and the ten largest hold 7.9%. Sequencing input: blood. These receptors all come from a woman aged 18-29 years in good health.

In DNA, the CDR3 is TGTGCCAGCAGTTACGGGCGGGATCCCTACGAGCAGTACTTC. Translation: CASSYGRDPYEQYF. The chain couples TRBV6-6 to TRBJ2-7; D is possibly TRBD2 (6 bases). The germline gives CDR1 MNHNY, CDR2 SVGAGI (reference sequence). Trimming took off 2 bases at V and 2 bases at J, with 10 bases between the two ends. This CDR3 has 14 amino acids.

This clonotype was found a few times. The gene calls are TRBV4-1 and TRBJ1-1; TRBD1 is a possible D gene (6 bases). The germline V gene encodes CDR1 MGHRA and CDR2 YSYEKL. Deletions cut 4 bases from V and 0 bases from J, with 15 bases between. CDR3 size: 16 residues. DNA of the CDR3: TGCGCCAGCAGCCTCGCGGAGGGGGACATGAACACTGAAGCTTTCTTT. Its translation: CASSLAEGDMNTEAFF.

There are a few counts of this clonotype. The chain joins TRBV29-1 to TRBJ2-3; D is unresolved. The germline CDR1 and CDR2 sequences are SQVTM and ANQGSEA. V lost 8 bases and J lost 3, with 6 bases in between. The CDR3 is 10 residues long. The CDR3 reads CSLKTDTQYF. Written as DNA, the CDR3 is TGCAGCCTAAAGACAGATACGCAGTATTTT.